The T cell receptor beta chain described here comes from a study of blood T cell dynamics during melanoma immunotherapy. As for the study in general: First-line therapy was either pembrolizumab or nivolumab with ipilimumab for metastatic melanoma. Findings and caveats of the study: At W3, later disease-control patients showed bifurcated PBMC repertoire changes, unlike progressors.

Concerning this clone: The antigen remains unidentified.

The CDR3 consists of 16 residues. Germline V lookup: CDR1 MDHEN, CDR2 SYDVKM. V was pared by 2 bases and J by 1 base, with 3 bases of the junction left unmatched. Every bulk PBMC sample received the same 350 ng of DNA. Repertoires were generated with immunoSEQ multiplex PCR, while TCRdb's copy carries only in-frame clones and drops some. The table includes approximately 25,000 clones, about 83% detected once. Time point described: pre-treatment baseline. Sampling occurred pretreatment (T0) and at week 3 (W3), after cycle one of checkpoint blockade. This specimen consisted of blood, obtained from a patient treated with checkpoint blockade. J is TRBJ2-7 and V is TRBV28; 12 nucleotides align to TRBD2. This receptor was identified in a human donor with melanoma. The CDR3 sequence: CASSLAGLAGSYEQYF. CDR3 bases: TGTGCCAGCAGTTTAGCGGGACTAGCGGGTTCCTACGAGCAGTACTTC.